One sample yielded the 20 T cell receptor beta chains listed below, sequenced in a study of shared clonotypes between healthy human individuals. The protocol was immunoSEQ multiplex PCR, while the TCRdb copy is restricted to in-frame clones and leaves out a portion. The repertoire holds 980,000 or so clones, 76% seen once, with approximately 1.5% in the top ten. The sample taken for sequencing was memory CD4+ T cells sorted from blood. Noted subset: CD45RA-negative fraction. The receptors shown here come from a man between 18 and 29 years old in good health.

The genes are TRBV29-1 and TRBJ2-7; the D gene is possibly TRBD1 (5 bases). CDR3 length: 12 amino acids. The V gene lost 6 bases and the J gene lost 2 bases, with 11 bases spanning the gap. Germline-derived CDR1 and CDR2 are SQVTM and ANQGSEA. The CDR3 loop is CSVMGQTYEQYF. The CDR3 region has the DNA TGCAGCGTCATGGGGCAGACCTACGAGCAGTACTTC.

The CDR3 coding sequence is TGTGCCAGCAGCGTAGGACTAGCGGGAGGAGCCGGGGAGCTGTTTTTT. This sequence encodes CASSVGLAGGAGELFF. V is TRBV9 and J is TRBJ2-2; 13 positions match TRBD2. V lost 0 bases and J lost 6; bases outside the gene matches: 2. The V gene's germline CDR1 is SGDLS and CDR2 YYNGEE. The CDR3 has 16 residues.

This clone was detected once. V and J are TRBV19 and TRBJ1-1, with 11 bases fitting TRBD1. Germline V gene sequence: CDR1 LNHDA, CDR2 SQIVND (reference sequence). J lost 4 bases, V lost 5 bases, and 9 bases had no gene match. This CDR3 has 16 residues. The CDR3 DNA reads TGTGCCAGTAGTTCCAGGACAGGGGGCCCTACCACTGAAGCTTTCTTT. As protein: CASSSRTGGPTTEAFF. Variable domain in full (rest from reference TRBV19 and TRBJ1-1): DGGITQSPKYLFRKEGQNVTLSCEQNLNHDAMYWYRQDPGQGLRLIYYSQIVNDFQKGDIAEGYSVSREKKESFPLTVTSAQKNPTAFYLCASSSRTGGPTTEAFFGQGTRLTVV.

Comments on this clone: Other DNA sequences in the sample encode the same CDR3. The chain combines TRBV5-1 with TRBJ2-7; 8 positions agree with TRBD1. The CDR3 is 15 residues long. Germline V CDR1 and CDR2: SGHRS, YFSETQ. The junction had 9 bases not matched to a gene; V was cut back by 4 bases and J by 3 bases. CDR3 nucleotides: TGCGCCAGCAGCCCCCGACAGGGGAGTAGCTACGAGCAGTACTTC. Amino acids: CASSPRQGSSYEQYF.

As to this clone: At the DNA level, this CDR3 is encoded by other sequences in the same sample as well. This chain connects TRBV6-1 to TRBJ1-5; no definite D call. The CDR3 sequence is 13 residues long. V lost 2 bases and J 3 bases, leaving 5 bases between the germline ends. In germline, CDR1 is MNHNS, CDR2 SASEGT. The CDR3 nucleotides are TGTGCCAGCAGTGAAAGGTCCAATCAGCCCCAGCATTTT. Translated, it gives CASSERSNQPQHF.

This rearrangement joins TRBV2 to TRBJ2-4, with D possibly TRBD1 on 6 matching bases. V was cut by 0 bases and J by 0 bases, with 21 bases left in between. There are 20 residues in the CDR3. Germline V gene sequence: CDR1 SNHLY, CDR2 FYNNEI. CDR3 in DNA: TGTGCCAGCAGTGAAGCGGGAAACTTAAGGACAGTTCTAGCCAAAAACATTCAGTACTTC. This codes for CASSEAGNLRTVLAKNIQYF.

This chain joins TRBV14 and TRBJ1-1; TRBD1 might be the D (6 bases). The germline V gene has CDR1 SGHDN and CDR2 FVKESK. The CDR3 loop spans 15 amino acids. The V and J ends lost 1 base and 3 bases respectively, with 12 bases between them. The CDR3 DNA follows: TGTGCCAGCAGCCAAGTAGCAGGGGCAGACACTGAAGCTTTCTTT. Protein: CASSQVAGADTEAFF.

This chain connects TRBV2 to TRBJ1-5; 10 nucleotides align to TRBD1. V shed 4 bases, J shed 3 bases, and the junction held 6 bases outside the gene matches. Germline loops: CDR1 SNHLY, CDR2 FYNNEI. The CDR3 contains 16 residues. The CDR3 loop reads CASSAGDRGPNQPQHF. CDR3 coding DNA: TGTGCCAGCAGTGCGGGGGACAGGGGACCCAATCAGCCCCAGCATTTT. The full variable domain, rest sourced from reference TRBV2 and TRBJ1-5, is EPEVTQTPSHQVTQMGQEVILRCVPISNHLYFYWYRQILGQKVEFLVSFYNNEISEKSEIFDDQFSVERPDGSNFTLKIRSTKLEDSAMYFCASSAGDRGPNQPQHFGDGTRLSIL.

The chain employs TRBV9 and TRBJ2-6, with TRBD2 identical over 13 bases. CDR1 and CDR2 from the germline V gene are SGDLS and YYNGEE. V dropped 5 bases and J dropped 0; count of bases not matched to a gene: 2. The CDR3 is 17 residues long. CDR3 amino acids: CASRTSGGTSGANVLTF. In nucleotides, the CDR3 is TGTGCCAGCAGGACTAGCGGGGGGACCTCTGGGGCCAACGTCCTGACTTTC.

This clone was counted a few times. The rearrangement joins TRBV9 to TRBJ1-2; the D is unclear. The CDR3 is 16 residues long. The ends were cut back, 2 bases at V and 6 bases at J, with 20 bases in the middle. The germline V gene has CDR1 SGDLS and CDR2 YYNGEE. The CDR3 sequence: CASSVLSSTPVDGYTF. CDR3 bases: TGTGCCAGCAGCGTTCTAAGCAGCACACCGGTGGATGGCTACACCTTC.

This clone was found many times. The chain couples TRBV11-2 to TRBJ2-1, with D perhaps matching TRBD2 (5 bases). The CDR3 covers 15 residues. The ends were cut back, 3 bases at V and 2 bases at J, with 11 bases in the middle. CDR1 SGHAT and CDR2 FQNNGV come from the germline V gene. The CDR3 protein is CASSFREGTYNEQFF. CDR3 DNA: TGTGCCAGCAGCTTCAGAGAGGGTACCTACAATGAGCAGTTCTTC.

This clone was found a few times. The chain joins TRBV10-3 to TRBJ1-2, with 7 bases identical to TRBD1. The J segment lost 5 bases and the V segment lost 6 bases, leaving 9 bases of the junction unmatched. The CDR3 extends over 14 amino acids. In germline, CDR1 is ENHRY, CDR2 SYGVKD. CDR3 amino acids: CAISDGTENYGYTF. CDR3 coding DNA: TGTGCCATCAGCGATGGGACAGAAAATTATGGCTACACCTTC.

The chain is built from TRBV6-5 and TRBJ1-6; a possible D gene is TRBD1 (6 bases). The CDR3 totals 14 residues. The germline V gene has CDR1 MNHEY and CDR2 SVGAGI. The V end was cut by 4 bases, the J end by 7 bases, with 11 bases between. The CDR3 loop is CASSLQGENSPLHF. For the CDR3, the DNA is TGTGCCAGCAGTTTACAGGGTGAGAATTCACCCCTCCACTTT.

About this clone itself: The same CDR3 can be traced to other DNA sequences in this sample. The chain carries TRBV30 and TRBJ1-2; D might be TRBD1 (5 bases). The CDR3 sequence is 16 residues long. Trimming left V 0 bases short and J 0 bases short, with 14 bases between. Per the germline V gene, CDR1 is GTSNPN and CDR2 is SVGIG (reference sequence). CDR3 DNA: TGTGCCTGGAGTGTACGGGCAGGGACCTCTAACTATGGCTACACCTTC. Translating it yields CAWSVRAGTSNYGYTF. The whole variable domain, filled in from reference TRBV30 and TRBJ1-2, reads SQTIHQWPATLVQPVGSPLSLECTVEGTSNPNLYWYRQAAGRGLQLLFYSVGIGQISSEVPQNLSASRPQDRQFILSSKKLLLSDSGFYLCAWSVRAGTSNYGYTFGSGTRLTVV.

As concerns this clone: At one end, the junction sequence differs from germline, possibly due to a read error. This rearrangement joins TRBV7-9 to TRBJ1-1, with unresolved D. The CDR3 loop spans 14 amino acids. Germline-derived CDR1 and CDR2 are SEHNR and FQNEAQ (reference sequence). The CDR3 loop is CASSRPEQNPEAFF. CDR3 DNA sequence: TGTGCCAGCAGCAGACCTGAACAGAACCCTGAAGCTTTCTTT.

The chain combines TRBV15 with TRBJ1-6; no firm D call. Germline V gene lookup returns CDR1 LNHNV and CDR2 YYDKDF (reference sequence). CDR3 length equals 14 residues. V dropped 1 base and J dropped 9 bases, with 10 bases sitting between them. The DNA for the CDR3 is TGTGCCACCAGCAGAGCGGGGTTTGGTTCACCCCTCCACTTT. Translated: CATSRAGFGSPLHF.

V gene TRBV19 combines with J gene TRBJ1-2; D gene uncertain. The CDR3 sequence is 13 residues long. Trimming stripped 6 bases from V and 3 bases from J, with 11 bases between. CDR1 and CDR2 from the germline V gene are LNHDA and SQIVND (reference sequence). The CDR3 loop reads CASSPGPDYGYTF. CDR3 bases: TGTGCCAGTAGCCCCGGACCGGACTATGGCTACACCTTC. The full variable domain, completed using reference TRBV19 and TRBJ1-2, is DGGITQSPKYLFRKEGQNVTLSCEQNLNHDAMYWYRQDPGQGLRLIYYSQIVNDFQKGDIAEGYSVSREKKESFPLTVTSAQKNPTAFYLCASSPGPDYGYTFGSGTRLTVV.

The gene calls are TRBV10-1 and TRBJ2-2; no reliable D call. The V end was cut by 2 bases, the J end by 5 bases, with 6 bases between. Germline lookup yields CDR1 WNHNN and CDR2 SYGVQD (reference sequence). The CDR3 runs 13 residues. DNA of the CDR3: TGCGCCAGCAGTGAGCGAAGGACCGGGGAGCTGTTTTTT. Amino acid sequence: CASSERRTGELFF.

The genes are TRBV27 and TRBJ2-5; no clear D gene. CDR1 is MNHEY, CDR2 SMNVEV, per germline (reference sequence). The CDR3 covers 16 residues. Trimming took 5 bases from V and 3 from J, leaving 19 bases between them. The CDR3 loop is CASSPLPPSIKETQYF. The CDR3 nucleotides read TGTGCCAGCAGTCCTCTTCCCCCCTCGATAAAAGAGACCCAGTACTTC.

The rearrangement uses TRBV5-1 and TRBJ2-1, with D perhaps TRBD1 or TRBD2 (6 bases each). V shed 6 bases and J shed 4 bases, with 17 bases lying between them. The CDR3 totals 15 residues. The germline gives CDR1 SGHRS, CDR2 YFSETQ. CDR3 nucleotide sequence: TGCGCCAGCACCAAAGAGGGGGGACCTTACAATGAGCAGTTCTTC. The encoded protein is CASTKEGGPYNEQFF.